This TCR beta chain comes out of a study of beta chain features in type 1 diabetes. The isolated RNA, all of it, was reverse transcribed, so expressed TCRB transcripts were what got sequenced. Produced via immunoSEQ multiplex PCR; TCRdb's table is partial and in-frame only. This table holds under 400,000 clones, around 12% found once. The CDR3 contains 15 residues. Germline CDR1 SGHTA, CDR2 FQGTGA. V was pared by 5 bases and J by 2 bases, with 14 bases between. CD45RO/CCR7/CD25/CD127/CD95/CD27 sorting isolated CD4+ naive, central memory, regulatory and stem cell-like memory cells. Sequencing was carried out using naive CD4+ T cells from blood. This TCR was recovered from a man between 18 and 35 years old in good health. This chain connects TRBV7-3 to TRBJ2-3; a weak D match, TRBD1 (6 bases). The chain's CDR3 is CASSPMTGYTDTQYF. The CDR3 nucleotides read TGTGCCAGCAGCCCCATGACAGGTTACACAGATACGCAGTATTTT. Using reference TRBV7-3 and TRBJ2-3 for the parts outside the CDR3, the full variable domain is GAGVSQTPSNKVTEKGKYVELRCDPISGHTALYWYRQSLGQGPEFLIYFQGTGAADDSGLPNDRFFAVRPEGSVSTLKIQRTERGDSAVYLCASSPMTGYTDTQYFGPGTRLTVL.